Below are 9 T cell receptor beta chains sequenced from a single sample in a study of T cells in Graves' hyperthyroidism and ophthalmopathy. Authors of the study amplified TCR beta CDR3 regions from RNA transcripts. HTBI primers were employed in a first-round RT-PCR of the TCR CDR3. TCRdb analysed the multiplex PCR reads with MiXCR anew, one entry per CDR3 protein. The data contain about 400,000 distinct CDR3 sequences, about a sixth of them singletons. The sequenced sample was blood. These receptors originate from a woman younger than 35 with Graves' hyperthyroidism.

Many counts were recorded for this clonotype. V is TRBV2 and J is TRBJ1-5; D is ambiguous. CDR1 SNHLY and CDR2 FYNNEI come from the germline V gene. The CDR3 is made up of 13 amino acids. V lost 5 bases to trimming and J lost 7 bases, with 12 bases between them. The CDR3 region has the DNA TGTGCCAGCAGTCCCGACACCTACCAGCCCCAGCATTTT. Translation gives CASSPDTYQPQHF.

This clonotype was detected only a few times. The chain carries TRBV19 and TRBJ1-2, with a weak D call TRBD1 (5 bases). V lost 5 bases and J lost 4, with 20 bases in between. The CDR3 has 16 residues. CDR1 is LNHDA, CDR2 SQIVND, per germline (reference sequence). CDR3 DNA sequence: TGTGCCAGTAGTCCCCCGGGTGGGGGAGGAAGCTATGGCTACACCTTC. It codes for CASSPPGGGGSYGYTF.

In its sample, this clonotype was seen many times. V gene TRBV5-1 combines with J gene TRBJ2-3, with D maybe TRBD1 (6 bases). CDR3 size: 15 residues. In germline, CDR1 is SGHRS, CDR2 YFSETQ. The ends were cut back, 1 base at V and 4 bases at J, with 13 bases in the middle. CDR3 in amino acids: CASSLTRTEADTQYF. The CDR3 DNA follows: TGCGCCAGCAGCTTGACGAGGACAGAGGCAGATACGCAGTATTTT.

There are many counts of this clonotype. In DNA form, the CDR3 reads TGCAGTGCGGAAGCGGGGGGCTATGGTTGGCAAGAGACCCAGTACTTC. Protein product: CSAEAGGYGWQETQYF. J is TRBJ2-5 and V is TRBV20-1, with TRBD2 identical over 9 bases. From germline, CDR1 is DFQATT and CDR2 SNEGSKA (reference sequence). CDR3 length equals 16 residues. V shed 6 bases, J shed 2 bases, and the junction held 13 bases outside the gene matches.

This clonotype was seen more than once but under ten times. V gene TRBV28 combines with J gene TRBJ2-3; D perhaps matches TRBD2 (6 bases). The germline gives CDR1 MDHEN, CDR2 SYDVKM. The V and J ends lost 7 bases and 1 base respectively, with 12 bases between them. The CDR3 spans 14 residues. The CDR3 DNA is TGTGCCAGCACCCCCGGGGGTCGCACAGATACGCAGTATTTT. Its translation is CASTPGGRTDTQYF.

This clonotype occurred a few times. The chain uses TRBV29-1 and TRBJ2-1, with D tentatively TRBD1 (5 bases). Germline CDR1 and CDR2: SQVTM and ANQGSEA. Trimming left V 4 bases short and J 7 bases short, with 8 bases between. The CDR3 has 11 amino acids. The CDR3 here is CSVGQGNEQFF. Here the CDR3 DNA reads TGCAGCGTTGGGCAGGGAAATGAGCAGTTCTTC.

This clonotype has at least ten counts. The CDR3 region has the DNA TGCAGTGCTAGAGTTTTTCGCACTCGGGACAGGGCCTCCTACGAGCAGTACTTC. This translates into CSARVFRTRDRASYEQYF. The V call is TRBV20-1, the J call TRBJ2-7; 9 nucleotides agree with TRBD1. The CDR3 consists of 18 residues. Trimming at V came to 1 base and at J to 0 bases, leaving 13 bases not matched to a gene. Germline lookup yields CDR1 DFQATT and CDR2 SNEGSKA (reference sequence).

This clonotype was seen a few times. V usage is TRBV11-2 and J usage is TRBJ2-3; D ambiguous. From germline, CDR1 is SGHAT and CDR2 FQNNGV. V dropped 3 bases and J dropped 0 bases, with 10 bases sitting between them. The CDR3 extends over 15 amino acids. Written as DNA, the CDR3 is TGTGCCAGCAGCTTCGGTAGAAGGAGCACAGATACGCAGTATTTT. It is translated as CASSFGRRSTDTQYF.

This clonotype was seen ten or more times. The J gene is TRBJ1-4, the V gene TRBV6-5, with D unresolved. The V gene's germline CDR1 is MNHEY and CDR2 SVGAGI. The CDR3 has 13 amino acids. V was cut by 0 bases and J by 8 bases, with 7 bases left in between. DNA of the CDR3: TGTGCCAGCAGTTACTCGATGGGGGAAAAACTGTTTTTT. Its protein product is CASSYSMGEKLFF.